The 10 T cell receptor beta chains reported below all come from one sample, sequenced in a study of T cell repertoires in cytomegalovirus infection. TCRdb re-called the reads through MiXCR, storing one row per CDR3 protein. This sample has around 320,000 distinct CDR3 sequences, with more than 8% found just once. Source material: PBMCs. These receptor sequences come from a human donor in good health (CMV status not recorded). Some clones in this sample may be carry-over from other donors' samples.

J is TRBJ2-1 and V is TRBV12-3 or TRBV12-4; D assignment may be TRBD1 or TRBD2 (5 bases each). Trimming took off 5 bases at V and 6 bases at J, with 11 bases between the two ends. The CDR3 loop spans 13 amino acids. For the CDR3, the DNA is TGTGCCAGCAGTCCCCCGGGGCGCAATGAGCAGTTCTTC. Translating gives CASSPPGRNEQFF.

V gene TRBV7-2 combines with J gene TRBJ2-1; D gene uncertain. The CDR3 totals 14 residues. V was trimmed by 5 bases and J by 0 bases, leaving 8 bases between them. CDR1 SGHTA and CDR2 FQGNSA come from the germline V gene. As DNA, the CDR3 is TGTGCCAGCAGCCTTGACGTCTCCTACAATGAGCAGTTCTTC. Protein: CASSLDVSYNEQFF.

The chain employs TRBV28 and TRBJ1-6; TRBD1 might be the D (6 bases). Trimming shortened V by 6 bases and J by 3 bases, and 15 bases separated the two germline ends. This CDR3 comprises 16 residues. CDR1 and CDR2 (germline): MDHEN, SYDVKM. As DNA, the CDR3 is TGTGCCAGCAGCTTAACAGGGCCCAACTATAATTCACCCCTCCACTTT. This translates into CASSLTGPNYNSPLHF.

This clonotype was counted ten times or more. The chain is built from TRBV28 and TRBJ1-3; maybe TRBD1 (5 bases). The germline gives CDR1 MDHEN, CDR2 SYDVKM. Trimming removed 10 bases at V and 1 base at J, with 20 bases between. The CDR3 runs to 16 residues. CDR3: CAIQRGPPESGNTIYF. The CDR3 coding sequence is TGTGCCATTCAAAGGGGACCTCCGGAATCTGGAAACACCATATATTTT.

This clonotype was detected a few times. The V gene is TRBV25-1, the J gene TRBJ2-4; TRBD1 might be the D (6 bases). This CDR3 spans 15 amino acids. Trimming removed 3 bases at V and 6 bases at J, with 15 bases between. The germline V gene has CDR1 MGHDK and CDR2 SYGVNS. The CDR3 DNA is TGTGCCAGCAGTGACGCCAGGGGTCGGGCAAACATTCAGTACTTC. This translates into CASSDARGRANIQYF.

The CDR3 nucleotides read TGTGCCTGGAGTCCAGGAACCCTGGTTAATGAAAAACTGTTTTTT. Amino acid sequence: CAWSPGTLVNEKLFF. This chain links TRBV30 with TRBJ1-4; D not certain. V dropped 2 bases and J dropped 4 bases, with 14 bases sitting between them. In germline, CDR1 is GTSNPN, CDR2 SVGIG (reference sequence). The CDR3 length is 15 residues.

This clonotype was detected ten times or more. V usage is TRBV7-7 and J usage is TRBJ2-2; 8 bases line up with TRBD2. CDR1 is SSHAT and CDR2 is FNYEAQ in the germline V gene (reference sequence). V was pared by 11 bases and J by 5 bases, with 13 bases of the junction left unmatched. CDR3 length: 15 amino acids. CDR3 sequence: CALRTSPWGTGELFF. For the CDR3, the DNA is TGTGCCCTCAGGACTAGCCCCTGGGGGACCGGGGAGCTGTTTTTT.

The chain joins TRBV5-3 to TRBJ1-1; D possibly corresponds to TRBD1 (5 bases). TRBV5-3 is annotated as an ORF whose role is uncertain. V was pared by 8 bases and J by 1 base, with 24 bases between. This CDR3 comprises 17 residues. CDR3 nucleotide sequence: TGTGCCAGCAGTCAACTCGGGAGGGGTCGGGGGAACACTGAAGCTTTCTTT. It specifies CASSQLGRGRGNTEAFF.

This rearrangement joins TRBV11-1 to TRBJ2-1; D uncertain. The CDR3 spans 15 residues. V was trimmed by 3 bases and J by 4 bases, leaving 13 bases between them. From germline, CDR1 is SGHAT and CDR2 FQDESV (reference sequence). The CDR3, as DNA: TGTGCCAGCAGCTTCGGTTGGGGTCAGTACAATGAGCAGTTCTTC. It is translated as CASSFGWGQYNEQFF.

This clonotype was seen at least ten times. CDR3 DNA sequence: TGTGCCAGCAGCCCCGCCGGGACAGGGAAGTACGAGCAGTACTTC. Amino acids: CASSPAGTGKYEQYF. V is TRBV7-6 and J is TRBJ2-7; TRBD1 matches 9 bases. The junction had 9 bases not matched to a gene; V was cut back by 5 bases and J by 4 bases. CDR1 is SGHVS, CDR2 FNYEAQ, per germline. The CDR3 spans 15 residues.